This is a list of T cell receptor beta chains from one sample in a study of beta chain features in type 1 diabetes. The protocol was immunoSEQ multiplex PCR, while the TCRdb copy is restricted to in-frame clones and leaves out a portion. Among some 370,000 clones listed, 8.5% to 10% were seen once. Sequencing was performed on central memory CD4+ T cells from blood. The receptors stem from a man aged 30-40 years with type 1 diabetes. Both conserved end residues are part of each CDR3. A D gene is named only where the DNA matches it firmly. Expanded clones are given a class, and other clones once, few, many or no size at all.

CDR3aa: CSARSDYEQYF; CDR3nt: TGCAGTGCTAGGTCTGACTACGAGCAGTACTTC; v_gene: TRBV20-1; d_gene: NA; j_gene: TRBJ2-7; abundance: few
CDR3aa: CASSLFSGQGFF; CDR3nt: TGTGCCAGCAGCCTATTCTCGGGACAGGGTTTCTTC; v_gene: TRBV7-9; d_gene: TRBD1; j_gene: TRBJ2-1; abundance: NA
CDR3aa: CASSVGYGYTF; CDR3nt: TGTGCCAGCTCCGTTGGCTATGGCTACACCTTC; v_gene: TRBV25-1; d_gene: NA; j_gene: TRBJ1-2; abundance: many
CDR3aa: CASSDTRTGTEAFF; CDR3nt: TGTGCCAGCAGCGACACACGGACCGGGACTGAAGCTTTCTTT; v_gene: TRBV6-5; d_gene: NA; j_gene: TRBJ1-1; abundance: few
CDR3aa: CASQRTGDTQYF; CDR3nt: TGTGCCAGCCAAAGAACCGGGGATACGCAGTATTTT; v_gene: TRBV10-3; d_gene: NA; j_gene: TRBJ2-3; abundance: NA
CDR3aa: CASSLANTEAFF; CDR3nt: TGTGCCAGCAGCTTGGCGAACACTGAAGCTTTCTTT; v_gene: TRBV5-6; d_gene: NA; j_gene: TRBJ1-1; abundance: few
CDR3aa: CASSPEGLSSYEQYF; CDR3nt: TGCGCCAGCAGCCCCGAGGGCCTAAGCTCCTACGAGCAGTACTTC; v_gene: TRBV5-1; d_gene: NA; j_gene: TRBJ2-7; abundance: once
CDR3aa: CATSRGGSGRELDEQFF; CDR3nt: TGTGCCACCAGCAGAGGGGGTAGCGGGAGAGAATTAGATGAGCAGTTCTTC; v_gene: TRBV15; d_gene: TRBD2; j_gene: TRBJ2-1; abundance: few
CDR3aa: CAISDRGGVGTEAFF; CDR3nt: TGTGCCATCAGTGATCGGGGGGGAGTCGGGACTGAAGCTTTCTTT; v_gene: TRBV10-3; d_gene: NA; j_gene: TRBJ1-1; abundance: few
CDR3aa: CASSFLDRREQYF; CDR3nt: TGTGCCAGCAGCTTTTTGGACAGGAGAGAGCAGTACTTC; v_gene: TRBV7-9; d_gene: TRBD1; j_gene: TRBJ2-7; abundance: NA
CDR3aa: CASSPASGQETQYF; CDR3nt: TGTGCCAGCTCACCTGCTAGCGGGCAAGAGACCCAGTACTTC; v_gene: TRBV18; d_gene: TRBD2; j_gene: TRBJ2-5; abundance: many
CDR3aa: CASSPGQGEGSADTQYF; CDR3nt: TGTGCCAGCAGCCCCGGACAGGGGGAGGGAAGTGCAGATACGCAGTATTTT; v_gene: TRBV7-8; d_gene: TRBD1; j_gene: TRBJ2-3; abundance: NA
CDR3aa: CASTGGAGRTDTQYF; CDR3nt: TGTGCCAGCACCGGTGGGGCGGGGCGCACAGATACGCAGTATTTT; v_gene: TRBV5-4; d_gene: NA; j_gene: TRBJ2-3; abundance: few
CDR3aa: CASSLETGAYEKLFF; CDR3nt: TGTGCCAGCAGCTTAGAAACAGGTGCTTATGAAAAACTGTTTTTT; v_gene: TRBV7-9; d_gene: NA; j_gene: TRBJ1-4; abundance: NA
CDR3aa: CASSRDREETQYF; CDR3nt: TGTGCCAGCAGCCGGGACAGGGAAGAGACCCAGTACTTC; v_gene: TRBV5-4; d_gene: TRBD1; j_gene: TRBJ2-5; abundance: few
CDR3aa: CASSQARRIGEKLFF; CDR3nt: TGCGCCAGCAGCCAAGCAAGGAGGATCGGTGAAAAACTGTTTTTT; v_gene: TRBV5-4; d_gene: NA; j_gene: TRBJ1-4; abundance: NA
CDR3aa: CSVATSGSVFLYF; CDR3nt: TGCAGCGTTGCTACTAGCGGCTCCGTCTTTTTGTACTTC; v_gene: TRBV29-1; d_gene: TRBD2; j_gene: TRBJ2-4; abundance: few
CDR3aa: CASSFDRSNEKLFF; CDR3nt: TGTGCCAGCAGCTTCGACAGATCTAATGAAAAACTGTTTTTT; v_gene: TRBV28; d_gene: NA; j_gene: TRBJ1-4; abundance: NA
CDR3aa: CASSQDSGQRNTEAFF; CDR3nt: TGCGCCAGCAGCCAAGATTCCGGACAGAGGAACACTGAAGCTTTCTTT; v_gene: TRBV4-3; d_gene: NA; j_gene: TRBJ1-1; abundance: few
CDR3aa: CASSYSRGSGSEQYF; CDR3nt: TGTGCCAGCAGTTACTCGAGGGGGAGTGGGAGCGAGCAGTACTTC; v_gene: TRBV6-5; d_gene: NA; j_gene: TRBJ2-7; abundance: NA
CDR3aa: CASGLGPAGLAGGNEQFF; CDR3nt: TGTGCTAGTGGTTTGGGCCCCGCGGGACTAGCGGGAGGCAATGAGCAGTTCTTC; v_gene: TRBV12-5; d_gene: TRBD2; j_gene: TRBJ2-1; abundance: few
CDR3aa: CASSPHLDRGSNQPQHF; CDR3nt: TGCGCCAGCAGCCCCCACTTAGACAGGGGCAGCAATCAGCCCCAGCATTTT; v_gene: TRBV4-3; d_gene: TRBD1; j_gene: TRBJ1-5; abundance: few
CDR3aa: CASSYSVTGELFF; CDR3nt: TGTGCCAGCAGTTATAGCGTCACCGGGGAGCTGTTTTTT; v_gene: TRBV28; d_gene: NA; j_gene: TRBJ2-2; abundance: NA
CDR3aa: CASHGQGRDEQFF; CDR3nt: TGTGCCAGCCATGGACAGGGGAGAGATGAGCAGTTCTTC; v_gene: TRBV7-8; d_gene: TRBD1; j_gene: TRBJ2-1; abundance: NA
CDR3aa: CASSLGPVKETQYF; CDR3nt: TGTGCCAGCTCCCTCGGACCTGTTAAAGAGACCCAGTACTTC; v_gene: TRBV21-1; d_gene: NA; j_gene: TRBJ2-5; abundance: few